The rows below give T cell receptor beta chains drawn from one sample of a study of T-cell memory formation after mild COVID-19. TCRdb ran MiXCR on the 5' RACE reads and lists one entry per CDR3 protein. The profile shows about 470,000 distinct CDR3 sequences, around 25% of them singletons. What was sequenced was PBMCs or a T cell subset sorted from them (not recorded which). These receptor sequences come from an adult woman who had mild COVID-19 (a few samples of this study predate the infection). Cell type and time point are not known. Each CDR3 is given without its conserved first and last residue. Size is stated for part of the rows, as once, few or many counts, or as a class when the clone is expanded.

few	TRBV7-6	TRBJ2-5	ASSLAPSTKEVQETQY
NA	TRBV29-1	TRBJ1-2	SVEDPREGGYT
NA	TRBV27	TRBJ2-1	ASSSPFGAGVSYNEQF
NA	TRBV12-3/TRBV12-4	TRBJ1-2	ASSLETGGRNYGYT
few	TRBV4-2	TRBJ2-2	ASNDAGGELF
NA	TRBV29-1	TRBJ2-1	SVVGTSGSFYNEQF
many	TRBV25-1	TRBJ2-7	ASGTSGYEQY
few	TRBV10-2	TRBJ2-7	ASGSSYEQY
few	TRBV12-3/TRBV12-4	TRBJ1-2	ASRPPGQGSDYT
NA	TRBV6-1	TRBJ2-3	ATQREPPDTQY
few	TRBV5-1	TRBJ2-7	ASSSRGGESYEQY
NA	TRBV14	TRBJ2-5	ASSQGSFQALRY
NA	TRBV5-1	TRBJ1-1	ASRGAGDTEAF
NA	TRBV12-3/TRBV12-4	TRBJ2-7	ASSTQGSDSPYEQY
NA	TRBV12-5	TRBJ2-7	ASGLVIGSNYEQY
NA	TRBV5-1	TRBJ1-6	ASMTGDNSPLH
NA	TRBV30	TRBJ1-6	AWSGQGNSPLH
few	TRBV9	TRBJ2-5	ASSARTSGSETQY
NA	TRBV5-4	TRBJ2-1	ASSLGGQGDYEQF
NA	TRBV4-3	TRBJ2-3	ASSQDIAGSTDTQY
NA	TRBV4-1	TRBJ1-4	ASSQDAETGAWKLF
NA	TRBV7-2	TRBJ2-5	ASSWLGGGEETQY
NA	TRBV6-2/TRBV6-3	TRBJ2-2	ASSYKLAGKAGELF
NA	TRBV3-1	TRBJ1-6	ASSYGGSGNSPLH
NA	TRBV30	TRBJ1-2	AWSVAQGGGSGYT
NA	TRBV4-1	TRBJ2-7	ASSHPSGTADNEQY
NA	TRBV20-1	TRBJ1-4	SARDYQGRNEKLF
NA	TRBV5-1	TRBJ2-5	ASSFSGWATETQY
NA	TRBV12-3/TRBV12-4	TRBJ1-1	ASSLAAGAF
NA	TRBV5-6	TRBJ1-2	ASSLGRQGGYGYT
NA	TRBV20-1	TRBJ1-2	SARDRTGGIYGYT
few	TRBV2	TRBJ2-2	ASSHPRDWGRTDTGELF
NA	TRBV29-1	TRBJ2-7	SVEAPVLNSYEQY
NA	TRBV5-1	TRBJ2-2	ASSLGLAGDTGELF
NA	TRBV15	TRBJ1-2	ATSRTGDSPYGYT
NA	TRBV4-2	TRBJ1-3	ASSQEVVGPAIY
NA	TRBV7-6	TRBJ2-3	ASSSPVGADTQY
few	TRBV7-8	TRBJ2-7	ASSLEYRSSSYEQY
NA	TRBV12-3/TRBV12-4	TRBJ2-3	ASTFPRDRVTDTQY
NA	TRBV9	TRBJ2-4	ASSSTTTPGDIQY
few	TRBV5-1	TRBJ2-1	ASSLQGSLQGEQF